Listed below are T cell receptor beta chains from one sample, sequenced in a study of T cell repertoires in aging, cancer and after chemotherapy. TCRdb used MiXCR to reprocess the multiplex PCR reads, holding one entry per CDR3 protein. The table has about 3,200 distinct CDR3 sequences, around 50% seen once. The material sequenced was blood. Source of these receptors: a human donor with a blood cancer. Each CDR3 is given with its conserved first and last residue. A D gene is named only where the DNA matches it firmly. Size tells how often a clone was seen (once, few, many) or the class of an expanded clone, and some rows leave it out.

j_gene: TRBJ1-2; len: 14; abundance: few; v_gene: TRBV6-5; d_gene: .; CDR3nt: TGTGCCAGCAGTTACGGCGGTACTAACTATGGCTACACCTTC; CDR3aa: CASSYGGTNYGYTF
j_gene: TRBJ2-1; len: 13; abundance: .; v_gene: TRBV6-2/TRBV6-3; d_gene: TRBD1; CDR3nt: TGTGCCACGCGGGACAGGGGAACCGATGAGCAGTTCTTC; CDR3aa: CATRDRGTDEQFF
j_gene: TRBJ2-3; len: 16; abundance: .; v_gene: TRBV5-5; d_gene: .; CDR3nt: TGTGCCAGCAGCTTGGCGGGGGCGAGTAGCACAGATACGCAGTATTTT; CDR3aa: CASSLAGASSTDTQYF
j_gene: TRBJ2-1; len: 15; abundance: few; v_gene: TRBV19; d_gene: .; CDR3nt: TGTGCCAGTAGTATAGACAGATACTCCTACAATGAGCAGTTCTTC; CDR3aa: CASSIDRYSYNEQFF
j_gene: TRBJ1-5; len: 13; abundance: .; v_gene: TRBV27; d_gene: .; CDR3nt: TGTGCCACCGGCGGTCCTGCGCACCAGCCCCAGCATTTT; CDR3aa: CATGGPAHQPQHF
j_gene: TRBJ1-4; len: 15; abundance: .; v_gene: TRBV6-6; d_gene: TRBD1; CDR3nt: TGTGCCAGCAGCGACTCAGGGGGAACTAATGAAAAACTGTTTTTT; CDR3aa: CASSDSGGTNEKLFF
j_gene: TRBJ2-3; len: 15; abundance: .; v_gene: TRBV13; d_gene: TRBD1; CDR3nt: TGTGCCAGCAGCGGGACAGGGGCCGACACAGATACGCAGTATTTT; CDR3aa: CASSGTGADTDTQYF
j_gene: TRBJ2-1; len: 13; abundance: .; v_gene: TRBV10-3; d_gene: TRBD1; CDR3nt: TGTGCCAGCGGACAGGGAGCCTACAATGAGGAGTTCTTC; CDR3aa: CASGQGAYNEEFF
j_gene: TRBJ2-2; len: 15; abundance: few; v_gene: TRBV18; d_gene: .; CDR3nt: TGTGCCAGCTCACCACCGGCGGCGAACACCGGGGAGCTGTTTTTT; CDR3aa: CASSPPAANTGELFF
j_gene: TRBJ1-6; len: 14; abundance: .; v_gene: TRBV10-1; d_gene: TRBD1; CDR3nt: TGCGCCAGCAGTGTGGGACAGAATAATTCACCCCTCCACTTT; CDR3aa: CASSVGQNNSPLHF
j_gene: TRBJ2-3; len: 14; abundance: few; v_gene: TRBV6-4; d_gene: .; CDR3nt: TGTGCCAGCAGTGACTCGGGGGCCACAGATACGCAGTATTTT; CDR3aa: CASSDSGATDTQYF
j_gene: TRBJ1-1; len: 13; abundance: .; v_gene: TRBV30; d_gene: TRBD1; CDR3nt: TGTGCCTGGCGGACAGGGTTTAACACTGAAGCTTTCTTT; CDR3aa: CAWRTGFNTEAFF
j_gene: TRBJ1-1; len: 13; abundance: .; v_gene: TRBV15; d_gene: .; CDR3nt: TGTGCCACCAGCGGGGGGGCGTACACTGAAGCTTTCTTT; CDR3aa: CATSGGAYTEAFF
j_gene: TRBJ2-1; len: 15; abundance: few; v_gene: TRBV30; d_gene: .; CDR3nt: TGTGCCTGGAGTGTTATCGGGGGGCCCTTCGATGAGCAGTTCTTC; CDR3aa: CAWSVIGGPFDEQFF
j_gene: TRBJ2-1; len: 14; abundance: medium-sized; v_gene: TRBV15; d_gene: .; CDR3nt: TGTGCCACCAGCAGAGATGGGGGGAAGTGGGGGCAGTTCTTC; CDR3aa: CATSRDGGKWGQFF
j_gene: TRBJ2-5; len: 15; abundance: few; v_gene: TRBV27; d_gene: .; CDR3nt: TGTGCCAGCAGTTTCGGCGGGATTAGCCAAGAGACCCAGTACTTC; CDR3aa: CASSFGGISQETQYF
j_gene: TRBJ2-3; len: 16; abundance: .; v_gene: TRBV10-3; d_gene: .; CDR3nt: TGTGCCATCAGTGAGTCGTCAACTTATAGCACAGATACGCAGTATTTT; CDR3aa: CAISESSTYSTDTQYF
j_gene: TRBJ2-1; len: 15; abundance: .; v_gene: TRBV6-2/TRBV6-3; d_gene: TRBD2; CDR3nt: TGTGCCAGCAGTTACTTAGGACTAGCGAGGGATGAGCAGTTCTTC; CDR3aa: CASSYLGLARDEQFF
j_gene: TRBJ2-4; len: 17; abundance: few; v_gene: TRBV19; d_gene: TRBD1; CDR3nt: TGTGCCAGTAGTACCGGACAGGGGGCGATAGCCAAAAACATTCAGTACTTC; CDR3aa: CASSTGQGAIAKNIQYF
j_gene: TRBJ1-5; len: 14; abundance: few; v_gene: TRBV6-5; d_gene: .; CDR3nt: TGTGCCAGCAGCCCTTCCGATACCAATCAGCCCCAGCATTTT; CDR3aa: CASSPSDTNQPQHF
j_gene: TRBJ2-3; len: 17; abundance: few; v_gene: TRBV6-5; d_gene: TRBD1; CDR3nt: TGTGCCAGCAGTTACCCCCCAGGGACAGGGGGATCAGATACGCAGTATTTT; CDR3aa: CASSYPPGTGGSDTQYF
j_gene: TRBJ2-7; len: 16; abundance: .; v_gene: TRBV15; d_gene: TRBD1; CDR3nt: TGTGCCACCAGGTTTAAGGCAGGGGGCTACTCCTACGAGCAGTACTTC; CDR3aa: CATRFKAGGYSYEQYF
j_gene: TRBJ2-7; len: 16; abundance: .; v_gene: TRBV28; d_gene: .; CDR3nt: TGTGCCAGCAGTTTCGGGCTCGACCAGGGATCCTACGAGCAGTACTTC; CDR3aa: CASSFGLDQGSYEQYF
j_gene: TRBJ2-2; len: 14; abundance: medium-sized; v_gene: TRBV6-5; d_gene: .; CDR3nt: TGTGCCAGCAGAACGGACGGCAACACCGGGGAGCTGTTTTTT; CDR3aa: CASRTDGNTGELFF
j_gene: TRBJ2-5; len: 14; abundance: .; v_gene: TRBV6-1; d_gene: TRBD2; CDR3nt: TGTGCCAGCAGTGAAAGACTAGCGGGAGAGACCCAGTACTTC; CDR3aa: CASSERLAGETQYF
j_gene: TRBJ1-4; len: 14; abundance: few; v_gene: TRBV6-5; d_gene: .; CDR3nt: TGTGCCAGCAGTTACACAGGGTTGGGCGAAAAACTGTTTTTT; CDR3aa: CASSYTGLGEKLFF
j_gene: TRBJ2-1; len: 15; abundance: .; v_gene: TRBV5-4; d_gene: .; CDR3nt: TGCGCCAGCAGCCAAGATCTGGGTAGCTTCAGTGAGCAGTTCTTC; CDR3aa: CASSQDLGSFSEQFF
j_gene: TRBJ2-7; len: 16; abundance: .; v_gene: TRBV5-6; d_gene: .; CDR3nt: TGTGCCAGCAGCTTGAACAGGGACCTAAGCTCCTACGAGCAGTACTTC; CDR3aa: CASSLNRDLSSYEQYF
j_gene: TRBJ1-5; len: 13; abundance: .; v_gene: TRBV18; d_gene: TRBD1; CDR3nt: TGTGCCAGCTCACCTACAGGGGATCAGCCCCAGCATTTT; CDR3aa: CASSPTGDQPQHF
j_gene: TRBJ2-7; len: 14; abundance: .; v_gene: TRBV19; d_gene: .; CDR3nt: TGTGCCAGTAGTACCCTGGACAGCTCCTACGAGCAGTACTTC; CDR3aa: CASSTLDSSYEQYF
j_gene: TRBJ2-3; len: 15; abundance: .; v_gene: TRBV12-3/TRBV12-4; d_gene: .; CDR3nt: TGTGCCAGCAGTTTTGTACGGGAGAGGACAGATACGCAGTATTTT; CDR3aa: CASSFVRERTDTQYF